This T cell receptor beta chain was obtained from a study of Ad26.COV2.S vaccination and SARS-CoV-2 variants. The treatment was: around 19 received Ad26.COV2.S at low or high dose, single or two shots; 5 received placebo; per-sample allocation not given. On day 63 after the first injection, vaccine and placebo recipients gave samples. Sequenced by immunoSEQ multiplex PCR; TCRdb stores in-frame clones only, minus some. The data contain 440,000 or so clones, around 91% of them singletons. The germline V gene encodes CDR1 MNHEY and CDR2 SMNVEV (reference sequence). The CDR3 runs to 15 residues. V lost 6 bases, J lost 1 base, and 16 bases lay in between.

The chain employs TRBV27 and TRBJ2-7, with D maybe TRBD2 (6 bases). This specimen consisted of peripheral blood, obtained in a trial of Ad26.COV2.S vaccine versus placebo. The TCR sequence derives from a person between 18 and 59 years old who received the Ad26.COV2.S COVID-19 vaccine or a placebo. The CDR3 spells CASSSGLLSSYEQYF. The CDR3 coding sequence is TGTGCCAGCAGCTCGGGACTCTTAAGTTCCTACGAGCAGTACTTC.